The 31 T cell receptor beta chains in this list originate from one sample, sequenced in a study of control samples from healthy donors and cancer patients. Libraries were prepared by immunoSEQ multiplex PCR; TCRdb keeps only in-frame clonotypes and omits some of them. The data hold 150,000 or so clones, with 88% observed a single time. The source material was blood. All receptors derive from a young woman in good health.

J is TRBJ1-5 and V is TRBV27; 7 bases map to TRBD1. After removal of 5 bases from V and 7 bases from J, the junction contained 11 bases not matched to a gene. Germline assignment: CDR1 MNHEY and CDR2 SMNVEV (reference sequence). The CDR3 contains 15 residues. The CDR3 DNA reads as TGTGCCAGCAGTCTTACCAGGGGGTTTAACCAGCCCCAGCATTTT. Translation gives CASSLTRGFNQPQHF.

V gene TRBV2 combines with J gene TRBJ2-3; D unresolved. With 4 bases removed from V and 7 bases from J, the gap between germline ends came to 12 bases. The CDR3 covers 13 residues. Germline loops: CDR1 SNHLY, CDR2 FYNNEI. CDR3 DNA: TGTGCCAGCAGTGGGTCCGTCCGTAATACGCAGTATTTT. Translating it yields CASSGSVRNTQYF.

This chain connects TRBV13 to TRBJ2-3; D not certain. V dropped 5 bases and J dropped 1 base, with 7 bases sitting between them. CDR3 length: 13 residues. Germline loops: CDR1 PRHDT, CDR2 FYEKMQ (reference sequence). CDR3 DNA: TGTGCCAGCAGCCCGCCGGGCACAGATACGCAGTATTTT. Amino acid sequence: CASSPPGTDTQYF.

The chain couples TRBV12-3 or TRBV12-4 to TRBJ2-7, with 10 bases aligning to TRBD1. After removal of 7 bases from V and 3 bases from J, the junction contained 3 bases not matched to a gene. The CDR3 is made up of 13 amino acids. As DNA, the CDR3 is TGTGCCAGCAACGGACAGGGGGGCTACGAGCAGTACTTC. It yields the protein CASNGQGGYEQYF.

CDR3: CASSSRGGKGPWDEQFF. CDR3 DNA sequence: TGTGCCAGCAGCTCAAGGGGTGGGAAAGGACCATGGGATGAGCAGTTCTTC. The chain links TRBV13 to TRBJ2-1; possible D gene TRBD1, 5 bases. Trimming removed 4 bases from V and 8 bases from J, with 24 bases in between. The CDR3 is made up of 17 amino acids. The germline CDR1 and CDR2 sequences are PRHDT and FYEKMQ (reference sequence).

The CDR3 DNA follows: TGTGCCAGCAGTGAGCAAGGACAGAACGGCTACACCTTC. It translates to CASSEQGQNGYTF. The chain combines TRBV2 with TRBJ1-2; TRBD1 is a possible D gene (6 bases). The germline CDR1 and CDR2 sequences are SNHLY and FYNNEI. The germline V and J ends were trimmed by 3 bases and 8 bases, with 13 bases remaining between them. The CDR3 runs 13 residues.

The chain has TRBV5-4 and TRBJ2-5; 7 bases line up with TRBD2. V trimming: 3 bases; J trimming: 5 bases; junction bases outside the gene matches: 1. CDR1 is SGHNT, CDR2 YYREEE, per germline (reference sequence). The CDR3 has 12 residues. The CDR3: CASSWGGETQYF. The CDR3 DNA is TGTGCCAGCAGCTGGGGAGGGGAGACCCAGTACTTC.

The rearrangement joins TRBV7-9 to TRBJ2-5, with a weak D call TRBD2 (5 bases). CDR1 SEHNR and CDR2 FQNEAQ come from the germline V gene (reference sequence). Trimming pared 2 bases from V and 4 bases from J, leaving 11 bases between. This CDR3 spans 14 amino acids. For the CDR3, the DNA is TGTGCCAGCAGCTTATCCCTAGAGGGAGAGACCCAGTACTTC. Its translation: CASSLSLEGETQYF.

The chain uses TRBV7-8 and TRBJ2-5; 7 bases are shared with TRBD1. The CDR3 has 16 amino acids. Per germline, CDR1 SGHVS and CDR2 FQNEAQ. After removal of 4 bases from V and 2 bases from J, the junction contained 10 bases not matched to a gene. As DNA, the CDR3 is TGTGCCAGCAGCTCAAGCCCGGGACAGAGACAAGAGACCCAGTACTTC. It translates to CASSSSPGQRQETQYF.

The rearrangement links TRBV3-1 (or the pseudogene TRBV3-2) to TRBJ2-3; D is possibly TRBD2 (6 bases). The CDR3 totals 16 residues. Trimming took off 1 base at V and 1 base at J, with 12 bases between the two ends. From germline, CDR1 is LGHDT and CDR2 YNNKEL (reference sequence). As DNA, the CDR3 is TGTGCCAGCAGCCAAGCAGGCAGGAGGGGCACAGATACGCAGTATTTT. This sequence encodes CASSQAGRRGTDTQYF.

Only one count was recorded for this clone. The chain recombines TRBV27 with TRBJ1-6, with a weak D call TRBD1 (6 bases). Germline V gives CDR1 MNHEY, CDR2 SMNVEV (reference sequence). Trimming removed 4 bases from V and 6 bases from J, with 13 bases in between. This CDR3 is 15 amino acids long. CDR3 sequence (DNA): TGTGCCAGCAGTTCCGGGACAACCCGTAATTCACCCCTCCACTTT. This sequence encodes CASSSGTTRNSPLHF.

This CDR3 reads CASSPPGQGNEQYF. The CDR3 DNA reads TGTGCCAGCAGTCCTCCGGGACAGGGAAACGAGCAGTACTTC. The chain joins TRBV28 to TRBJ2-7; 9 nucleotides line up with TRBD1. This CDR3 is built from 14 residues. V was pared by 5 bases and J by 5 bases, with 7 bases of the junction left unmatched. The germline CDR1 and CDR2 sequences are MDHEN and SYDVKM.

V gene TRBV6-5 combines with J gene TRBJ2-2; no clear D. Trimming removed 0 bases from V and 8 bases from J, with 7 bases in between. CDR1 and CDR2 from the germline V gene are MNHEY and SVGAGI. This CDR3 has 13 residues. In DNA, the CDR3 is TGTGCCAGCAGTTACTCATTCGCTGGGGAGCTGTTTTTT. This codes for CASSYSFAGELFF.

This chain connects TRBV6-4 to TRBJ2-1; D remains unclear. Germline V gene data show CDR1 as MRHNA and CDR2 as SNTAGT. The ends were cut back, 0 bases at V and 8 bases at J, with 20 bases in the middle. The CDR3 sequence is 17 residues long. CDR3 bases: TGTGCCAGCAGTGACTCCCCCACGATCTCAAGTTACGATGAGCAGTTCTTC. It translates to CASSDSPTISSYDEQFF.

The rearrangement links TRBV29-1 to TRBJ1-1, with D unresolved. The ends were cut back, 3 bases at V and 11 bases at J, with 16 bases in the middle. CDR1 is SQVTM, CDR2 ANQGSEA, per germline. This CDR3 comprises 12 residues. DNA of the CDR3: TGCAGCGTTGAGGCGGCAGGCCGGGAGGCTTTCTTT. The encoded protein is CSVEAAGREAFF.

The chain uses TRBV18 and TRBJ2-7, with 8 bases matching TRBD1. Germline loops: CDR1 KGHSH, CDR2 LQKENI. The CDR3 consists of 14 residues. With 3 bases clipped from V and 12 bases from J, the junction kept 13 bases outside the gene matches. The CDR3 reads CASSPPLGDRLRYF. The CDR3, as DNA: TGTGCCAGCTCACCCCCGTTGGGGGACAGGTTACGGTACTTC.

The V gene is TRBV27, the J gene TRBJ2-7, with D perhaps TRBD1 (6 bases). V lost 2 bases and J 4 bases, leaving 12 bases between the germline ends. In germline, CDR1 is MNHEY, CDR2 SMNVEV (reference sequence). The CDR3 spans 14 residues. CDR3 loop: CASSLTGSRYEQYF. CDR3 nucleotides: TGTGCCAGCAGTTTAACAGGGTCCCGATACGAGCAGTACTTC.

This chain uses TRBV7-8 with TRBJ1-6; D is possibly TRBD1 (5 bases). With 4 bases removed from V and 6 bases from J, the gap between germline ends came to 7 bases. CDR1 and CDR2 (germline): SGHVS, FQNEAQ. This CDR3 has 13 residues. The CDR3 DNA reads as TGTGCCAGCAGCTACAGGACTAATTCACCCCTCCACTTT. Encoded protein: CASSYRTNSPLHF.

The genes are TRBV10-2 and TRBJ2-7; weak D call: TRBD1 (5 bases). Trimming took off 6 bases at V and 0 bases at J, with 9 bases between the two ends. Germline values: CDR1 WSHSY, CDR2 SAAADI. CDR3 length: 13 residues. CDR3 nucleotides: TGCGCCAGCAGGGACACGAGCTCCTACGAGCAGTACTTC. Protein product: CASRDTSSYEQYF.

The chain recombines TRBV9 with TRBJ2-1, with 7 bases matching TRBD1. Germline assignment: CDR1 SGDLS and CDR2 YYNGEE. The V segment lost 4 bases and the J segment 9 bases; nucleotides outside the gene matches: 7. The CDR3 runs to 13 residues. This CDR3 is CASSIGQELEQFF. Written as DNA, the CDR3 is TGTGCCAGCAGCATCGGACAGGAACTTGAGCAGTTCTTC.

Remarks on this clone: One end of the junction varies from germline; a read error may be responsible. The chain is built from TRBV7-7 and TRBJ2-3; unclear D gene. The CDR3 extends over 14 amino acids. From germline, CDR1 is SSHAT and CDR2 FNYEAQ (reference sequence). The DNA for the CDR3 is TGTGCTAGCAGCTTATCCCCAACCACAGATACGCAGTATTTT. It yields the protein CASSLSPTTDTQYF.

Written as DNA, the CDR3 is TGTGCCATCAGTGAGTCGTTGAATACACCCCTCCACTTT. Translation gives CAISESLNTPLHF. The V call is TRBV10-3, the J call TRBJ1-6; D gene unclear. Between the trimmed V and J ends, which lost 0 bases and 11 bases, there was a span of 8 bases. The CDR3 is made up of 13 amino acids. Germline values: CDR1 ENHRY, CDR2 SYGVKD.

A word on this clone: Other DNA sequences from this sample encode an identical CDR3 as well. This rearrangement joins TRBV11-1 to TRBJ2-5; TRBD2 agrees at 8 bases. This CDR3 region has 17 residues. CDR1 is SGHAT and CDR2 is FQDESV in the germline V gene (reference sequence). V trimming: 0 bases; J trimming: 5 bases; junction bases outside the gene matches: 11. The CDR3 region has the DNA TGTGCCAGCAGCTTAGCGGCCGGGCGGGGGGCGGGGGAGACCCAGTACTTC. The encoded protein is CASSLAAGRGAGETQYF.

This clone was observed a single time. For the CDR3, the DNA is TGTGCCAGCAGCCAAGATTTGACCGCGGGGACAGCATGGGACACTGAAGCTTTCTTT. Its translation is CASSQDLTAGTAWDTEAFF. J is TRBJ1-1 and V is TRBV4-2, with 7 bases matching TRBD1. Germline V lookup: CDR1 LGHNA, CDR2 YNFKEQ. The CDR3 sequence is 19 residues long. The V gene end was trimmed by 0 bases and the J gene end by 3 bases; junction bases not matched to a gene: 16.

The rearrangement joins TRBV7-9 to TRBJ2-2; maybe TRBD2 (6 bases). The V end was cut by 0 bases, the J end by 2 bases, with 7 bases between. The CDR3 runs to 15 residues. Looked up from germline, CDR1 is SEHNR and CDR2 is FQNEAQ (reference sequence). CDR3 sequence (DNA): TGTGCCAGCAGCTTAGCGGGGGGAAACACCGGGGAGCTGTTTTTT. The encoded protein is CASSLAGGNTGELFF.

The V call is TRBV6-6, the J call TRBJ2-7, with a possible D match to TRBD1 (6 bases). Looked up from germline, CDR1 is MNHNY and CDR2 is SVGAGI (reference sequence). The CDR3 has 14 amino acids. With 4 bases removed from V and 4 bases from J, the gap between germline ends came to 14 bases. CDR3 DNA: TGTGCCAGCAGTTCCCGGGACATAGGATACGAGCAGTACGTC. This translates into CASSSRDIGYEQYV.

The chain links TRBV10-1 to TRBJ1-5, with D unclear. The CDR3 sequence is 15 residues long. V was pared by 2 bases and J by 0 bases, with 8 bases between. Germline CDR1 WNHNN, CDR2 SYGVQD (reference sequence). Here the CDR3 reads CASSEGRNSNQPQHF. As DNA, the CDR3 is TGCGCCAGCAGTGAGGGCAGGAATAGCAATCAGCCCCAGCATTTT.

This rearrangement joins TRBV19 to TRBJ2-7; D might be TRBD2 (7 bases). This CDR3 is 15 amino acids long. V was trimmed by 3 bases and J by 6 bases, leaving 18 bases between them. CDR1 and CDR2 (germline): LNHDA, SQIVND (reference sequence). CDR3 in DNA: TGTGCCAGTAGTATTGGTCGGGGGGCGATGTTCGAGCAGTACTTC. Its protein is CASSIGRGAMFEQYF.

The chain couples TRBV4-1 to TRBJ2-1; D gene ambiguous. The germline CDR1 and CDR2 sequences are MGHRA and YSYEKL. V shed 1 base and J shed 7 bases, with 8 bases lying between them. The CDR3 is 13 residues long. CDR3 sequence reads: CASSQALTNEQFF. The DNA of the CDR3 is TGCGCCAGCAGCCAAGCCCTTACAAATGAGCAGTTCTTC.

CDR3 sequence (DNA): TGTGCCAGTAGTATCCCCCCCCAGGGGCGATTGAACACTGAAGCTTTCTTT. Its protein product is CASSIPPQGRLNTEAFF. The rearrangement uses TRBV19 and TRBJ1-1; tentatively, D is TRBD1 (6 bases). The V end lost 3 bases, the J end lost 0 bases, and 17 bases lay between the germline ends. This CDR3 has 17 amino acids. The germline V gene encodes CDR1 LNHDA and CDR2 SQIVND (reference sequence).

The rearrangement links TRBV7-9 to TRBJ2-7; 9 positions agree with TRBD2. V gave up 4 bases and J gave up 3 bases; unmatched junction bases: 10. CDR1 and CDR2 from the germline V gene are SEHNR and FQNEAQ (reference sequence). CDR3 length: 16 residues. CDR3 amino acids: CASSSPGTSSSYEQYF. The CDR3 DNA follows: TGTGCCAGCAGCTCGCCCGGGACTAGCTCGAGCTACGAGCAGTACTTC.